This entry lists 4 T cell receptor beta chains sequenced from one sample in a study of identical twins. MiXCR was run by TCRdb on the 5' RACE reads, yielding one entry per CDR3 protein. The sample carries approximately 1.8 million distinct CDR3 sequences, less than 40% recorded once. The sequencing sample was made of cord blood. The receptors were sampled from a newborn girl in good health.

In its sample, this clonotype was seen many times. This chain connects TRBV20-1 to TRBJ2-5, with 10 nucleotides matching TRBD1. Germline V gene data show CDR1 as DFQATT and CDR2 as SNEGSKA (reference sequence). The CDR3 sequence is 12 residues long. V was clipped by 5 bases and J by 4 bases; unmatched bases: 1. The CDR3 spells CSARTGGETQYF. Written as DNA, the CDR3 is TGCAGTGCTCGGACAGGGGGAGAGACCCAGTACTTC.

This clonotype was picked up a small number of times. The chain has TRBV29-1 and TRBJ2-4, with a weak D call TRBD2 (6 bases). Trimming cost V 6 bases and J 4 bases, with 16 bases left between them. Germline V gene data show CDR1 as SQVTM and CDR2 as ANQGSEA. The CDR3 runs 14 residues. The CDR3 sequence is CSVVFGGRKNIQYF. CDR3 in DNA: TGCAGCGTCGTATTCGGGGGACGTAAAAACATTCAGTACTTC.

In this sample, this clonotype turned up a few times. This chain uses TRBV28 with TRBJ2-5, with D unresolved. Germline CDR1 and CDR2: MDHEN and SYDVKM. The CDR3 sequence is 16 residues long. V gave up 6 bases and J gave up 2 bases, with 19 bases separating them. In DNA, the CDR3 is TGTGCCAGCAGCACCTTACGACGGCAGGCTCAAGAGACCCAGTACTTC. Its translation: CASSTLRRQAQETQYF.

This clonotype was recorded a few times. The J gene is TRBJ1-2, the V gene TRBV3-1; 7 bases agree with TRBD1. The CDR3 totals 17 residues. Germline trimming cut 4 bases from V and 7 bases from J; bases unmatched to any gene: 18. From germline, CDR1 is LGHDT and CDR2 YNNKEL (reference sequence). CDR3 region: CASSPPRITGVSGGYTF. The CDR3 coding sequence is TGTGCCAGCAGCCCACCCCGGATAACAGGGGTTTCTGGTGGCTACACCTTC.